What follows are 3 T cell receptor beta chains derived from one specimen sequenced in a study of brain metastases from non-small cell lung cancer. Measured with immunoSEQ multiplex PCR; TCRdb has only the in-frame clones, and not every one. The sample consists of about 2,600 clones, approximately 83% of them appearing once. The sequencing sample was made of primary lung tumor tissue. All receptors come from a donor over 35 with non-small cell lung cancer.

The chain has TRBV6-5 and TRBJ1-1; possibly TRBD1 for D (5 bases). Germline-derived CDR1 and CDR2 are MNHEY and SVGAGI. This CDR3 contains 12 residues. The V end lost 7 bases, the J end lost 7 bases, and 13 bases lay between the germline ends. CDR3 sequence (DNA): TGTGCCAGCAAGTCGATTGGGGGTGAAGCTTTCTTT. Its translation: CASKSIGGEAFF.

This clone was detected only once. The chain has TRBV28 and TRBJ1-1; TRBD1 matches 7 bases. The CDR3 is 14 amino acids. V lost 6 bases, J lost 7 bases, and 11 bases stayed unmatched. CDR1 and CDR2 from the germline V gene are MDHEN and SYDVKM. Written as DNA, the CDR3 is TGTGCCAGCAGGTTACCAGGGGGTGTGAATGAAGCTTTCTTT. This encodes CASRLPGGVNEAFF.

In its sample, this clone was seen once. DNA for the CDR3: TGTGCCAGCAGCCTCCTAGCGGAGGCAGATACGCAGTATTTT. Its protein is CASSLLAEADTQYF. The chain recombines TRBV5-4 with TRBJ2-3; TRBD2 matches at 7 bases. The CDR3 spans 14 residues. CDR1 and CDR2 from the germline V gene are SGHNT and YYREEE (reference sequence). V lost 4 bases and J lost 4; bases outside the gene matches: 6.